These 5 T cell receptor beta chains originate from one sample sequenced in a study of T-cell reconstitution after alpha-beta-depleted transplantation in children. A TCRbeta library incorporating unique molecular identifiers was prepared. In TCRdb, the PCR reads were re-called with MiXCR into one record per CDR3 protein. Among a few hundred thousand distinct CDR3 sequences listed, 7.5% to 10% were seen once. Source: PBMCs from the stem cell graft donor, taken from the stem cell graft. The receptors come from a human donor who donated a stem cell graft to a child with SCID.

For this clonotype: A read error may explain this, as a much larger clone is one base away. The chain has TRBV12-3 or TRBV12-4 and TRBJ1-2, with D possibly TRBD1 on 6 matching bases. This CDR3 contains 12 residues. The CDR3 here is CASSGTGTGYPF. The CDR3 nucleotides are TGTGCCAGCAGTGGTACAGGGACTGGCTACCCCTTC.

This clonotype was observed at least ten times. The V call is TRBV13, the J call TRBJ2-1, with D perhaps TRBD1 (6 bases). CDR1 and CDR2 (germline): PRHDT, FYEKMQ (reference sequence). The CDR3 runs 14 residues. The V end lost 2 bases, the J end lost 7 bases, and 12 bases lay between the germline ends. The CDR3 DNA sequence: TGTGCCAGCAGCTTAAGGGGGTACGTGAATGAGCAGTTCTTC. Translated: CASSLRGYVNEQFF.

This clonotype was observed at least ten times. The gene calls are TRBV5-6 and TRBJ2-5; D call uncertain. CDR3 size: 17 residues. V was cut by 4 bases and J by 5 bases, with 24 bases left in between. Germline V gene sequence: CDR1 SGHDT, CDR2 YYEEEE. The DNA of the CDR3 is TGTGCCAGCAGCCTGGCTGCGATGGCAATGATGAGGGAGACCCAGTACTTC. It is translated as CASSLAAMAMMRETQYF.

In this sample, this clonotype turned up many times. The CDR3 loop is CASSLVGTSETGELFF. In DNA, the CDR3 is TGTGCCAGCAGCTTGGTGGGGACAAGTGAGACCGGGGAGCTGTTTTTT. The J gene is TRBJ2-2, the V gene TRBV5-5, with D possibly TRBD1 on 6 matching bases. Germline CDR1 SGHKS, CDR2 YYEKEE (reference sequence). V lost 0 bases, J lost 5 bases, and 14 bases lay in between. This CDR3 comprises 16 residues.

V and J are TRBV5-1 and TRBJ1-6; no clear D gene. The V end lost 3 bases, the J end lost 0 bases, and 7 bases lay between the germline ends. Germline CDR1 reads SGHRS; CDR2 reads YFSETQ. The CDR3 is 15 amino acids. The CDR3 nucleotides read TGCGCCAGCAGCTGGAAAGACTCCTATAATTCACCCCTCCACTTT. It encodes CASSWKDSYNSPLHF.